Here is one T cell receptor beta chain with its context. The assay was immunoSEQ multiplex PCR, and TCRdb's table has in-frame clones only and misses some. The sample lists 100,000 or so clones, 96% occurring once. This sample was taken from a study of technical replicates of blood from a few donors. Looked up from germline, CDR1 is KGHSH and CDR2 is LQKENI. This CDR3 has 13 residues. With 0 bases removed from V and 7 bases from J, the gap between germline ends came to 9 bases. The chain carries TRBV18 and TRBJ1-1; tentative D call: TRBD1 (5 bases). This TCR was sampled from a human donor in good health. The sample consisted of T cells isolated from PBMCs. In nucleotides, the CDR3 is TGTGCCAGCTCACCACCGACAGTCGTTGAAGCTTTCTTT. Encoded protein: CASSPPTVVEAFF.